This T cell receptor beta chain is drawn from a study of blood T cell repertoires in COVID-19. About the study: Acute and convalescent COVID-19 specimens originated in the United States, Italy and Spain. In each case, the material was cDNA or gDNA derived from T cells, B-cell-depleted T cells, or PBMCs.

The data were produced by immunoSEQ multiplex PCR, yet TCRdb's version contains in-frame clones alone and is incomplete. The sample records over 45,000 clones, about nine tenths being singletons. The TCR sequence derives from a woman aged 55-75 years with active or convalescent COVID-19. Sequenced sample: peripheral blood.

CDR3 residues: CASSTPGQGAVGSPLHF. In nucleotides, the CDR3 is TGTGCCAGCAGTACGCCGGGACAGGGGGCAGTGGGGTCACCCCTCCACTTT. The chain employs TRBV28 and TRBJ1-6; 12 positions agree with TRBD1. Germline trimming cut 5 bases from V and 10 bases from J; bases unmatched to any gene: 12. The CDR3 spans 17 residues. CDR1 MDHEN and CDR2 SYDVKM come from the germline V gene.